Below, 6 T cell receptor beta chains from the same sample are listed, as sequenced in a study of blood T cell repertoires in COVID-19. Sequencing used immunoSEQ multiplex PCR; TCRdb keeps in-frame clones, though not all of them. The sample has hundreds of thousands of clones, more than 70% seen once. Sample: peripheral blood. These receptors came from a woman between 55 and 75 years old with COVID-19, enrolled during active disease.

The chain joins TRBV19 to TRBJ1-1; 9 nucleotides align to TRBD1. The germline V gene encodes CDR1 LNHDA and CDR2 SQIVND (reference sequence). The trim removed 4 bases at V and 7 bases at J, leaving 4 bases unmatched. This CDR3 is built from 13 residues. The CDR3 DNA reads TGTGCCAGTAGTAACAGGGGGCGAGATGAAGCTTTCTTT. This sequence encodes CASSNRGRDEAFF.

V and J are TRBV28 and TRBJ2-7, with 9 bases matching TRBD1. Germline V gene data show CDR1 as MDHEN and CDR2 as SYDVKM. The ends lost 6 bases at V and 3 bases at J; junction bases unmatched: 6. The CDR3 totals 14 residues. CDR3 in amino acids: CASSPGGQGYEQYF. CDR3 in DNA: TGTGCCAGCAGCCCAGGGGGACAGGGCTACGAGCAGTACTTC.

The V gene is TRBV27, the J gene TRBJ2-2, with D possibly matching TRBD2 (5 bases). The CDR3 loop spans 11 amino acids. Trimming stripped 10 bases from V and 7 bases from J, with 10 bases between. Germline CDR1 MNHEY, CDR2 SMNVEV (reference sequence). CDR3 in DNA: TGTGCCACCGGAGAGGGCGGGGAGCTGTTTTTT. Its translation: CATGEGGELFF.

The chain is built from TRBV11-2 and TRBJ2-1, with TRBD1 as a possible D gene (5 bases). Trimming removed 1 base from V and 6 bases from J, with 19 bases in between. Germline V gene lookup returns CDR1 SGHAT and CDR2 FQNNGV. The CDR3 runs to 17 residues. The CDR3 spells CASSLAKGPGLGNEQFF. The DNA for the CDR3 is TGTGCCAGCAGCTTAGCGAAGGGGCCAGGTTTAGGCAATGAGCAGTTCTTC.

The V call is TRBV10-3, the J call TRBJ2-5, with 14 bases matching TRBD2. CDR1 and CDR2 (germline): ENHRY, SYGVKD. The J segment lost 0 bases and the V segment lost 5 bases, leaving 5 bases of the junction unmatched. This CDR3 has 17 amino acids. The CDR3 here is CAISRTSGGPYQETQYF. The CDR3 DNA reads TGTGCCATCAGTAGGACTAGCGGGGGGCCTTACCAAGAGACCCAGTACTTC.

The V and J genes are TRBV5-3 and TRBJ1-3; D ambiguous. TRBV5-3 is classed as an ORF, of uncertain function. Trimming removed 4 bases from V and 0 bases from J, with 26 bases in between. CDR3 size: 20 residues. The CDR3 loop reads CARSIEQLRDPFGSGNTIYF. The CDR3 nucleotides are TGTGCCAGAAGCATAGAACAGCTCCGGGATCCCTTCGGCTCTGGAAACACCATATATTTT.